The T cell receptor (beta chain) under discussion was sequenced for a study of early T cells in non-severe SARS-CoV-2 infection. Looking at the study overall: With bulk RNA from unsorted whole blood as input, sequencing yielded unpaired chains.

Unique molecular identifiers were attached to individual cDNA molecules. TCRdb itself ran the 5' RACE reads through MiXCR, one entry per CDR3 protein. The table has more than 65,000 distinct CDR3 sequences, approximately 15% seen once. Study conclusions and caveats: Private and CD4 specificities were missed by VDJdb matching, which favored anti-spike CD8 responses.

Germline V gene lookup returns CDR1 MDHEN and CDR2 SYDVKM. V gave up 6 bases and J gave up 4 bases, with 17 bases separating them. CDR3 size: 15 residues. A remark on this clonotype: The antigen is not known.

The V and J genes are TRBV28 and TRBJ2-3, with D perhaps TRBD1 (6 bases). This specimen consisted of whole blood, obtained at baseline. This receptor was taken from an adult who was a healthcare worker with PCR-confirmed SARS-CoV-2 infection or an uninfected control (not recorded which). The CDR3 sequence: CASSRVGAGSDTQYF. CDR3 DNA sequence: TGTGCCAGCAGCCGAGTGGGGGCAGGATCAGATACGCAGTATTTT.